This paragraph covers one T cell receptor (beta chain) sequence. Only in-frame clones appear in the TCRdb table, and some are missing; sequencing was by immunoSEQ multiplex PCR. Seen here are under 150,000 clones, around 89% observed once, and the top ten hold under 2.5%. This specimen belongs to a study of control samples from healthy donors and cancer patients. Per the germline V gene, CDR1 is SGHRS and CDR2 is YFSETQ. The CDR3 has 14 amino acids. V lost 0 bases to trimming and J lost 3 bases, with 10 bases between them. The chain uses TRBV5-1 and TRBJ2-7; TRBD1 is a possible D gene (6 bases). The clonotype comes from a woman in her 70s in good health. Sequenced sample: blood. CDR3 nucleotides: TGCGCCAGCAGCTTGGGGAGACAGGTCTACGAGCAGTACTTC. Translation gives CASSLGRQVYEQYF.